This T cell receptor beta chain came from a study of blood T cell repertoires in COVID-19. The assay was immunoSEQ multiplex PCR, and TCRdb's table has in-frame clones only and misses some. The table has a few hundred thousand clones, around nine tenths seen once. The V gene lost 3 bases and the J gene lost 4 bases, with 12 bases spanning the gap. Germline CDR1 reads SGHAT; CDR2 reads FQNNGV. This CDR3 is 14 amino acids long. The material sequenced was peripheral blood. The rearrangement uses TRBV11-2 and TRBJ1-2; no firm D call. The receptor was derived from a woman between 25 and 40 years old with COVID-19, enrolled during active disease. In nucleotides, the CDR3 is TGTGCCAGCAGCTTGTCTCAGGCCGGCTATGGCTACACCTTC. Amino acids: CASSLSQAGYGYTF.